The clone carrying this T cell receptor (beta chain) came up many times. The antigen is undetermined. Not enrolled were patients with uncontrolled infection, other autoimmune disease, pregnancy or lactation. What was amplified from RNA transcripts were TCR beta CDR3 regions. Using the HTBI primer set, a first-round RT-PCR was run on the TCR CDR3. TCRdb itself ran the multiplex PCR reads through MiXCR, one entry per CDR3 protein. The sample lists around 800,000 distinct CDR3 sequences, over 35% occurring once. The source of the sample is a study of T cells in Graves' hyperthyroidism and ophthalmopathy. Findings of the study overall: Most expanded thyroid clonotypes above 0.001 also appeared in blood.

The sample was blood. The clonotype comes from a young man with Graves' hyperthyroidism.

This chain's CDR3 is CSVGGEFAVLNEQYF. In DNA, the CDR3 is TGCAGCGTGGGAGGCGAATTCGCGGTCTTGAACGAGCAGTACTTC. The chain uses TRBV29-1 and TRBJ2-7; the D gene is possibly TRBD2 (6 bases). V gave up 6 bases and J gave up 5 bases, with 23 bases separating them. There are 15 residues in the CDR3. Germline values: CDR1 SQVTM, CDR2 ANQGSEA.